The entry below gives a single T cell receptor (beta chain) sequence along with its context. Germline trimming cut 10 bases from V and 7 bases from J; bases unmatched to any gene: 4. The CDR3 totals 12 residues. These data are taken from a study of blood T cell repertoires in COVID-19. Study in general: In each case, the material was cDNA or gDNA derived from T cells, B-cell-depleted T cells, or PBMCs.

Produced via immunoSEQ multiplex PCR; TCRdb's table is partial and in-frame only. The sample has 42,000 or so clones; 70% to 90% are singletons. This TCR came from a human donor in a cohort sampled during active COVID-19. Sequences were obtained from peripheral blood. This rearrangement joins TRBV12-3 or TRBV12-4 to TRBJ2-4; 10 bases agree with TRBD1. The CDR3 nucleotides read TGTGCCACGGGACAGGGGAGGAACATTCAGTACTTC. This codes for CATGQGRNIQYF.